Listed below are T cell receptor beta chains from one sample, sequenced in a study of blood T cell repertoires in COVID-19. Clones were sequenced by immunoSEQ multiplex PCR, and TCRdb holds only the in-frame ones, with some missing. The sample includes 19,000 or so clones, 83% of them seen just once. Material for sequencing was peripheral blood. Receptors were obtained from a human donor in a cohort sampled during active COVID-19. Each CDR3 is given with its conserved first and last residue. A D gene is named only where the DNA matches it firmly. Not every row has a clone size; where given, it reads once, few, many or a size class.

clone_size: NA
j_call: TRBJ1-2
v_call: TRBV24-1
d_call: TRBD1
cdr3_nt: TGTGCCACCAGTGATGCCGGGACAGGGGTAAATTATGGCTACACCTTC
cdr3_aa: CATSDAGTGVNYGYTF

clone_size: NA
j_call: TRBJ2-3
v_call: TRBV5-6
d_call: TRBD2
cdr3_nt: TGTGCCAGCAGTTCTGCCGGGGGGGCCGCAGATACGCAGTATTTT
cdr3_aa: CASSSAGGAADTQYF

clone_size: NA
j_call: TRBJ1-2
v_call: TRBV6-4
d_call: NA
cdr3_nt: TGTGCCAGCACCCAGCAGACATTATCCTATGGCTACACCTTC
cdr3_aa: CASTQQTLSYGYTF

clone_size: NA
j_call: TRBJ2-3
v_call: TRBV4-2
d_call: TRBD2
cdr3_nt: TGTGCCAGCAGCCAAACGACTAGCGGGGGGCTCACAGATACGCAGTATTTT
cdr3_aa: CASSQTTSGGLTDTQYF

clone_size: NA
j_call: TRBJ1-4
v_call: TRBV28
d_call: NA
cdr3_nt: TGTGCCAGCAGCTTTGCCGGGTCCCCTGAAAAACTGTTTTTT
cdr3_aa: CASSFAGSPEKLFF

clone_size: NA
j_call: TRBJ1-6
v_call: TRBV7-2
d_call: NA
cdr3_nt: TGTGCCAGCAGCTTATTGAAGGGAGGCAATTCACCCCTCCACTTT
cdr3_aa: CASSLLKGGNSPLHF

clone_size: NA
j_call: TRBJ2-5
v_call: TRBV7-6
d_call: NA
cdr3_nt: TGTGCCAGCAGCCCAAGACTGCCCCCGGGGGAGACCCAGTACTTC
cdr3_aa: CASSPRLPPGETQYF

clone_size: NA
j_call: TRBJ2-7
v_call: TRBV5-1
d_call: TRBD2
cdr3_nt: TGCGCCAGCGCTGCACAGGCGGGGGGCCCCGGCTACGAGCAGTACTTC
cdr3_aa: CASAAQAGGPGYEQYF

clone_size: NA
j_call: TRBJ2-5
v_call: TRBV28
d_call: NA
cdr3_nt: TGTGCCAGCAGTTTCCCCGACGGGTTCGGGGAGACCCAGTACTTC
cdr3_aa: CASSFPDGFGETQYF

clone_size: NA
j_call: TRBJ2-7
v_call: TRBV30
d_call: NA
cdr3_nt: TGTGCCTGGAGGAGGGGCGGGGCAGGCTACGAGCAGTACTTC
cdr3_aa: CAWRRGGAGYEQYF

clone_size: once
j_call: TRBJ2-7
v_call: TRBV5-1
d_call: NA
cdr3_nt: TGCGCCAGCAGCTTTGACCAGGTTACCTACGAGCAGTACTTC
cdr3_aa: CASSFDQVTYEQYF

clone_size: NA
j_call: TRBJ1-2
v_call: TRBV5-1
d_call: TRBD1
cdr3_nt: TGCGCCAGCAGCTTGGCCGGGGACAGGGGGCCCCTCTACTTCGGCTATGGCTACACCTTC
cdr3_aa: CASSLAGDRGPLYFGYGYTF